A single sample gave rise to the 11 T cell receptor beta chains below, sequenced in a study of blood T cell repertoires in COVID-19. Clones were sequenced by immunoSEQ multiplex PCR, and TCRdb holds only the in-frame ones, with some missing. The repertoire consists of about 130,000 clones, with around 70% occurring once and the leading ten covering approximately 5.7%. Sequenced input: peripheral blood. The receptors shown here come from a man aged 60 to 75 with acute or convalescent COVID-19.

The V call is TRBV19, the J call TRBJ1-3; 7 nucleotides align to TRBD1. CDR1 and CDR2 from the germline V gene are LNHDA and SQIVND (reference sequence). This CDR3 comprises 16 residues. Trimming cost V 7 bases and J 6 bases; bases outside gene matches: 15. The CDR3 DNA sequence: TGTGCCAGTACTGGCCGCGAGGGGGCTCTTACAAACACCATATATTTT. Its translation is CASTGREGALTNTIYF. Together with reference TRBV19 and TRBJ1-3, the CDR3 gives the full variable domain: DGGITQSPKYLFRKEGQNVTLSCEQNLNHDAMYWYRQDPGQGLRLIYYSQIVNDFQKGDIAEGYSVSREKKESFPLTVTSAQKNPTAFYLCASTGREGALTNTIYFGEGSWLTVV.

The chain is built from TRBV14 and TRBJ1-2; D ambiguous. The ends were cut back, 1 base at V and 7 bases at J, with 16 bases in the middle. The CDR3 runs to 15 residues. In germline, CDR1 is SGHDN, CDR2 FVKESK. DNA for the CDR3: TGTGCCAGCAGCCAAGCCGTGACCCCTAGATCTGGCTACACCTTC. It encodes CASSQAVTPRSGYTF.

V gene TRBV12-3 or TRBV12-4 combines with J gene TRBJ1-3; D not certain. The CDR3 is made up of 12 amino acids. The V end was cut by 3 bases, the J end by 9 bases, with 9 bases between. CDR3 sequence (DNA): TGTGCCAGCAGTTTCGGTGAGGCCACCATATATTTT. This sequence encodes CASSFGEATIYF.

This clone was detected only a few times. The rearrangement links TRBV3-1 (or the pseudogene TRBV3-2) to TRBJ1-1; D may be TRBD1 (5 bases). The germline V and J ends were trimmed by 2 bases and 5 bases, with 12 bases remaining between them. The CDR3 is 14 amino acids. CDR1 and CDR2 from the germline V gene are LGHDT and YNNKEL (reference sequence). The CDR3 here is CASSQKTGGTEAFF. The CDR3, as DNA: TGTGCCAGCAGCCAAAAGACGGGGGGGACTGAAGCTTTCTTT.

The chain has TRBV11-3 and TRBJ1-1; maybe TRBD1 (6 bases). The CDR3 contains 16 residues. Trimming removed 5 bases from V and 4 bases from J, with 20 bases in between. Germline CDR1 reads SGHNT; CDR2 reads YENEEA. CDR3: CASSRTRGGKATEAFF. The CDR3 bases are TGTGCCAGCAGCAGGACCCGAGGGGGTAAGGCCACTGAAGCTTTCTTT.

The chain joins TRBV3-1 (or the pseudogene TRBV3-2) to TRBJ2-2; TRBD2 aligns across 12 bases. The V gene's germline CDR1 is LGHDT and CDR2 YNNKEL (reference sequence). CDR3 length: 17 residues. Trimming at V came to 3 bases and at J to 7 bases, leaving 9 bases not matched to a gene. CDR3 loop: CASSHLGLAGMNGELFF. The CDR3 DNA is TGTGCCAGCAGCCATCTTGGACTAGCGGGGATGAACGGGGAGCTGTTTTTT.

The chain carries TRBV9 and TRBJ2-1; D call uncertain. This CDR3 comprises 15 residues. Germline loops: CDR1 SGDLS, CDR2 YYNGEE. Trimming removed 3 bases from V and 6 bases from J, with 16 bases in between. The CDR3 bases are TGTGCCAGCAGCGGAACCGGGTCCCCGGCCAATGAGCAGTTCTTC. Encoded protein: CASSGTGSPANEQFF.

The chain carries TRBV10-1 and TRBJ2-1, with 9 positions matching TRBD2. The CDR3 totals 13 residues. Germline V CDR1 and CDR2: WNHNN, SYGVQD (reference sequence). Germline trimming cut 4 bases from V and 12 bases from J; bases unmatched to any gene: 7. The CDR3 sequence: CASSANSGGTQFF. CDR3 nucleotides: TGCGCCAGCAGTGCTAATAGCGGGGGCACGCAGTTCTTC.

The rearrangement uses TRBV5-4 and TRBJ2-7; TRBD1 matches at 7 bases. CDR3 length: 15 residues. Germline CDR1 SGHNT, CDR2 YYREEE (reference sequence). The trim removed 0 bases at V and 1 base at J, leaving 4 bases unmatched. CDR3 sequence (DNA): TGTGCCAGCAGCTTGGGGACAGGCGGTTCCTACGAGCAGTACTTC. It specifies CASSLGTGGSYEQYF.

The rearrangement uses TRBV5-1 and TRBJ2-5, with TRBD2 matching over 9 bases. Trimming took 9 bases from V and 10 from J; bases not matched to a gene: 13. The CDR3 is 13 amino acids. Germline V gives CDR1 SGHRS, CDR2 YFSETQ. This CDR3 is CATSGASGKIQYF. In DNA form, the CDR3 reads TGCGCCACGAGCGGGGCTAGCGGGAAGATCCAGTACTTC.

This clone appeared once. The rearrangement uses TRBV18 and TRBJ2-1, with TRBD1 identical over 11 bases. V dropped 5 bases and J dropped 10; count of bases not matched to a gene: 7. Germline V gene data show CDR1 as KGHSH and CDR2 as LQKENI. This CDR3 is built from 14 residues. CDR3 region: CASSSGQGAREQFF. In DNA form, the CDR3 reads TGTGCCAGCTCATCCGGACAGGGGGCACGGGAGCAGTTCTTC.